This TCR beta chain stems from a study of T cells after yellow fever vaccination. Study details: Fractions of low cell number were prepared using SMART-Seq v4 Ultra Low Input. Findings and limits, study-wide: Post-booster repertoires contained most primary-vaccination clones again (approximately 97% CD4, about 90% CD8). Abundant clonotypes (contaminants from the bulk population) could be present in FACS-sorted repertoires.

The CDR3 sequence is 14 residues long. The germline V and J ends were trimmed by 4 bases and 7 bases, with 14 bases remaining between them. Germline assignment: CDR1 LNHDA and CDR2 SQIVND (reference sequence). A universal primer site and UMIs were added as TCR cDNA was made by 5'RACE template switching. TCRdb re-derived calls from the 5' RACE reads in MiXCR, one entry per CDR3 protein. The repertoire holds about 350,000 distinct CDR3 sequences, roughly 8.4% seen once, with 17% in the top ten. For this clonotype: Its matching antigen is unknown.

The chain has TRBV19 and TRBJ1-5; D is perhaps TRBD1 (5 bases). The receptor was isolated from a man in his late teens or twenties who received the YFV17D yellow fever vaccine. Sample: PBMCs, taken roughly seven weeks after the first yellow fever vaccination. CDR3 DNA sequence: TGTGCCAGTAGTAGCCGGGACCGTAACCAGCCCCAGCATTTT. Encoded protein: CASSSRDRNQPQHF.